The 9 T cell receptor beta chains given below trace back to one sample, sequenced in a study of breast tumors, draining lymph nodes, adjacent tissues. The lymph nodes were axillary draining lymph nodes from breast cancer patients. TCRdb re-analysed the multiplex PCR reads in MiXCR, keeping a single row per CDR3 protein. Of 270,000 or so distinct CDR3 sequences in the sample, around 30% are singletons; the top ten hold about 1.2%. The sample taken for sequencing was axillary lymph node tissue. These receptors were obtained from a female donor with breast cancer. Some clones in this sample may be carry-over from other donors' samples.

This clonotype was picked up many times. The chain uses TRBV9 and TRBJ2-7, with D possibly being TRBD1 (5 bases). V was shortened by 2 bases and J by 1 base, with 10 bases between the two germline ends. The CDR3 consists of 14 residues. Germline V gene lookup returns CDR1 SGDLS and CDR2 YYNGEE. The DNA for the CDR3 is TGTGCCAGCAGCGTCCAGGGTGCGTCCTACGAGCAGTACTTC. It codes for CASSVQGASYEQYF.

The table lists this clonotype with many counts. The rearrangement uses TRBV5-6 and TRBJ2-2, with TRBD2 matching 7 bases. Germline V gene data show CDR1 as SGHDT and CDR2 as YYEEEE. V lost 4 bases to trimming and J lost 5 bases; unmatched junction nucleotides: 14. The CDR3 runs to 17 residues. For the CDR3, the DNA is TGTGCCAGCAGCCCAGTGGGGCTAGCGGTCCCGACCGGGGAGCTGTTTTTT. Amino acid sequence: CASSPVGLAVPTGELFF. The full variable domain, with the rest looked up from reference TRBV5-6 and TRBJ2-2, is DAGVTQSPTHLIKTRGQQVTLRCSPKSGHDTVSWYQQALGQGPQFIFQYYEEEERQRGNFPDRFSGHQFPNYSSELNVNALLLGDSALYLCASSPVGLAVPTGELFFGEGSRLTVL.

Concerning this clonotype itself: A much larger clone lies a single base off, so this may be a read error. The chain combines TRBV10-1 with TRBJ2-7; no clear D. The CDR3 totals 13 residues. Per germline, CDR1 WNHNN and CDR2 SYGVQD (reference sequence). CDR3: CASSHDYGYEQYF. Here the CDR3 DNA reads TGTGCCAGCAGCCATGATTATGGCTACGAGCAGTACTTC.

As concerns this clonotype: This sequence may be a read error, since a much larger clone differs from it by one base. This chain links TRBV5-8 with TRBJ1-5; D remains unclear. This CDR3 comprises 14 residues. Germline V gives CDR1 SGHTS, CDR2 YDEGEE. The CDR3 DNA follows: TGTGCCAGCAGCTTGAGTTATAGCTATCAGCCCCAGCATTTT. Translation: CASSLSYSYQPQHF.

In this sample, this clonotype turned up many times. This rearrangement joins TRBV9 to TRBJ2-1; D unresolved. CDR1 and CDR2 from the germline V gene are SGDLS and YYNGEE. CDR3 length equals 15 residues. V gave up 0 bases and J gave up 5 bases, with 12 bases separating them. The CDR3 DNA is TGTGCCAGCAGCGTAGAGGACCTACCCCACAATGAGCAGTTCTTC. Residues: CASSVEDLPHNEQFF.

This clonotype was seen many times. The CDR3, as DNA: TGCAGCGTTGGGGTGGGGGGATCCACCGGGGAGCTGTTTTTT. This sequence encodes CSVGVGGSTGELFF. The chain uses TRBV29-1 and TRBJ2-2; a weak D match, TRBD2 (6 bases). The CDR3 covers 14 residues. Germline V gene sequence: CDR1 SQVTM, CDR2 ANQGSEA. V lost 4 bases and J 4 bases, leaving 13 bases between the germline ends.

This clonotype was found a few times. The J gene is TRBJ2-1, the V gene TRBV5-4; TRBD2 might be the D (6 bases). This CDR3 has 16 residues. Trimming pared 0 bases from V and 4 bases from J, leaving 14 bases between. The V gene's germline CDR1 is SGHNT and CDR2 YYREEE (reference sequence). The CDR3 region has the DNA TGTGCCAGCAGCTTGGCGTTCGGGAGTAGGTACAATGAGCAGTTCTTC. The encoded protein is CASSLAFGSRYNEQFF.

This clonotype has at least ten counts. The chain employs TRBV12-3 or TRBV12-4 and TRBJ2-5; 7 bases match TRBD1. Germline trimming cut 5 bases from V and 2 bases from J; bases unmatched to any gene: 11. The CDR3 extends over 16 amino acids. The CDR3 sequence is CASSQRRTGGQETQYF. The CDR3 nucleotides are TGTGCCAGCAGTCAAAGGAGGACAGGCGGGCAAGAGACCCAGTACTTC.

Ten or more counts support this clonotype. V usage is TRBV20-1 and J usage is TRBJ2-7, with TRBD2 matching 9 bases. This CDR3 contains 18 residues. J lost 1 base, V lost 5 bases, and 18 bases had no gene match. CDR1 and CDR2 from the germline V gene are DFQATT and SNEGSKA (reference sequence). DNA for the CDR3: TGCAGTGCTGAGACCCGGGGTAGCGGGAGCTCCCGATCCTACGAGCAGTACTTC. The encoded protein is CSAETRGSGSSRSYEQYF.